This TCR beta chain was identified during a study of blood T cell repertoires in COVID-19. Using immunoSEQ multiplex PCR, the repertoire was profiled, and TCRdb retains in-frame clones only, with some absent. The data show roughly 130,000 clones, about 92% seen once. This CDR3 comprises 14 residues. With 6 bases removed from V and 7 bases from J, the gap between germline ends came to 15 bases. CDR1 is MDHEN, CDR2 SYDVKM, per germline. The sequence came from a man aged 55 to 70 with COVID-19, enrolled during active disease. The chain carries TRBV28 and TRBJ1-4; D ambiguous. The sample consisted of peripheral blood. This chain's CDR3 is CASSRPGEVEKLFF. The CDR3 DNA reads as TGTGCCAGCAGCCGCCCCGGTGAAGTTGAAAAACTGTTTTTT.